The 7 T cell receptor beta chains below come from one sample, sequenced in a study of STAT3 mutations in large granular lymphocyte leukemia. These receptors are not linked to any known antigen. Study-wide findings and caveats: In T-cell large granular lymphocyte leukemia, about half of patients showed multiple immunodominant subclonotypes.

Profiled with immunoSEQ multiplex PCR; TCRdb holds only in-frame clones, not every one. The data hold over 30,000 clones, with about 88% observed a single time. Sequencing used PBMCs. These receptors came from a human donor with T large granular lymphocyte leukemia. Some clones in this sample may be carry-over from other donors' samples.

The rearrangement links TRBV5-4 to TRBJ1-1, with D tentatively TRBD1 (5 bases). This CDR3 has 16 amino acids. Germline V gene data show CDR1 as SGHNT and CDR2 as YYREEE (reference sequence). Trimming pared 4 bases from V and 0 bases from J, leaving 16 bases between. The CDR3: CASSMGLVTMNTEAFF. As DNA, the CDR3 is TGTGCCAGCAGCATGGGACTGGTGACCATGAACACTGAAGCTTTCTTT.

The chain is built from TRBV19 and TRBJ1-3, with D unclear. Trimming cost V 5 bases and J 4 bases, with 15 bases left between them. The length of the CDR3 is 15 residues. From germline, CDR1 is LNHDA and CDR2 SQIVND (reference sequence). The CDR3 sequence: CASSSSVLYGNTIYF. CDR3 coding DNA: TGTGCCAGTAGTTCGTCAGTACTCTACGGAAACACCATATATTTT.

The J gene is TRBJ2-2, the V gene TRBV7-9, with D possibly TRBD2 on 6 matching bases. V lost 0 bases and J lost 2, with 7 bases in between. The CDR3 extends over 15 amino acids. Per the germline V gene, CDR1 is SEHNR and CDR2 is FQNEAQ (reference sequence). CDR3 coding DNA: TGTGCCAGCAGCTTAGCGGGGGGAAACACCGGGGAGCTGTTTTTT. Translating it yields CASSLAGGNTGELFF.

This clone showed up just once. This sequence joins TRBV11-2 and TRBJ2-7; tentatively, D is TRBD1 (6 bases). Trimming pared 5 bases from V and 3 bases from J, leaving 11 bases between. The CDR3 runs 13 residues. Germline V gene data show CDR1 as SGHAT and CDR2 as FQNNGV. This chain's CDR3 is CASSRGQIYEQYV. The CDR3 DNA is TGTGCCAGCAGCCGGGGACAAATCTACGAGCAGTACGTC.

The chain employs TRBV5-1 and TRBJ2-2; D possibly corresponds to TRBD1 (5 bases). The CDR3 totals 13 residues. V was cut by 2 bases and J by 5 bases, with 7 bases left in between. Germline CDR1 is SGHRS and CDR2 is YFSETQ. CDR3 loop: CASSLQDTGELFF. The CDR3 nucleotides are TGCGCCAGCAGCTTACAGGATACCGGGGAGCTGTTTTTT.

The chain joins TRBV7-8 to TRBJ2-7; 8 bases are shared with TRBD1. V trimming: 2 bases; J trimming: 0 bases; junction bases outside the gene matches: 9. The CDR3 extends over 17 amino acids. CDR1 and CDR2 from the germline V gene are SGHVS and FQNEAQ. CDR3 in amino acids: CASSLSSGQVSSYEQYV. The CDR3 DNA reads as TGTGCCAGCAGCTTATCCTCGGGACAGGTTAGCTCCTACGAGCAGTACGTC.

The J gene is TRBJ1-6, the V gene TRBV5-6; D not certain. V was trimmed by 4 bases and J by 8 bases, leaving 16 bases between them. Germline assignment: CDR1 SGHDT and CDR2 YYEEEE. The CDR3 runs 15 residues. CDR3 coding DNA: TGTGCCAGCAGCCTCACGTGGTCCGGAGATTCACCCCTCCACTTT. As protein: CASSLTWSGDSPLHF.